This T cell receptor beta chain stems from a study of glioma-infiltrating T cells after dendritic cell vaccination. Time point here: after dendritic cell vaccination, including at tumor progression/relapse. The table came from immunoSEQ multiplex PCR; TCRdb's copy has only in-frame clones and leaves some out. This table has 98,000 or so clones, approximately 80% appearing once. Deletions cut 1 base from V and 4 bases from J, with 13 bases between. The length of the CDR3 is 15 residues. Per germline, CDR1 MDHEN and CDR2 SYDVKM. This TCR came from a human donor with glioblastoma. Sequencing used blood, obtained after dendritic cell vaccination. The chain uses TRBV28 and TRBJ1-1; D not certain. CDR3 region: CASSLFSGRLTEAFF. In DNA form, the CDR3 reads TGTGCCAGCAGTTTATTCTCAGGCAGGCTCACTGAAGCTTTCTTT.